The 10 T cell receptor beta chains reported below all come from one sample, sequenced in a study of T cell repertoires in cytomegalovirus infection. The antigens for these receptors are not known. One entry per CDR3 protein results from TCRdb running MiXCR on the reads. The table shows fewer than 850,000 distinct CDR3 sequences, with under 35% occurring only once. The sample here was cultured CD8+ T cells from PBMCs, taken from culture after CMV antigen stimulation. These receptors all stem from a human donor in good health (CMV status not recorded). Some clones in this sample may be carry-over from other donors' samples.

This chain links TRBV7-4 with TRBJ2-1; possibly TRBD2 for D (7 bases). Per germline, CDR1 SGHVT and CDR2 SQSDAQ. Trimming shortened V by 10 bases and J by 6 bases, and 16 bases separated the two germline ends. The CDR3 is made up of 13 amino acids. CDR3 amino acids: CATKGGKRNEQFF. The CDR3 DNA is TGTGCCACCAAGGGGGGGAAACGCAATGAGCAGTTCTTC.

The genes are TRBV19 and TRBJ2-1; D unclear. CDR1 and CDR2 from the germline V gene are LNHDA and SQIVND (reference sequence). Trimming stripped 0 bases from V and 4 bases from J, with 10 bases between. The CDR3 loop spans 15 amino acids. CDR3 protein: CASSIDLNSYNEQFF. CDR3 bases: TGTGCCAGTAGTATAGATCTGAACTCATACAATGAGCAGTTCTTC.

This sequence joins TRBV6-2 or TRBV6-3 and TRBJ1-2; 9 nucleotides match TRBD1. This CDR3 has 16 residues. CDR1 MNHEY and CDR2 SVGEGT come from the germline V gene. Trimming took 6 bases from V and 4 from J; bases not matched to a gene: 12. Here the CDR3 reads CASSTGQGSPSYGYTF. In nucleotides, the CDR3 is TGTGCCAGCAGCACGGGACAGGGATCCCCTTCCTATGGCTACACCTTC.

This clonotype was observed a few times. The chain links TRBV7-8 to TRBJ2-2; 11 bases map to TRBD1. The CDR3 sequence is 16 residues long. With 3 bases clipped from V and 6 bases from J, the junction kept 6 bases outside the gene matches. Germline-derived CDR1 and CDR2 are SGHVS and FQNEAQ. This chain's CDR3 is CASSFPQGQGAGELFF. The CDR3 nucleotides are TGTGCCAGCAGCTTTCCCCAGGGACAGGGGGCCGGGGAGCTGTTTTTT.

This clonotype was seen ten or more times. The chain carries TRBV27 and TRBJ2-1; D is possibly TRBD2 (6 bases). Germline lookup yields CDR1 MNHEY and CDR2 SMNVEV (reference sequence). CDR3 length equals 15 residues. Trimming took 5 bases from V and 1 from J, leaving 12 bases between them. The CDR3 protein is CASSPLGGSYNEQFF. DNA of the CDR3: TGTGCCAGCAGTCCCCTGGGGGGTTCCTACAATGAGCAGTTCTTC.

The table lists this clonotype with a count of one. The V and J genes are TRBV6-6 and TRBJ2-7; D possibly corresponds to TRBD1 (8 bases). CDR3 length: 12 residues. V was pared by 6 bases and J by 7 bases, with 13 bases between. Per the germline V gene, CDR1 is MNHNY and CDR2 is SVGAGI (reference sequence). This CDR3 reads CASRNRGGEQYF. The CDR3 region has the DNA TGTGCCAGCAGAAACAGGGGGGGGGAGCAGTACTTC.

The table lists this clonotype with a few counts. The V and J genes are TRBV3-1 and TRBJ1-6; D unclear. Germline V gene sequence: CDR1 LGHDT, CDR2 YNNKEL (reference sequence). V lost 0 bases and J 10 bases, leaving 10 bases between the germline ends. The CDR3 has 14 amino acids. CDR3 coding DNA: TGTGCCAGCAGCCAAGATAATCGGCTCTCACCCCTCCACTTT. This gives the protein CASSQDNRLSPLHF.

The chain combines TRBV7-6 with TRBJ1-5; maybe TRBD1 (6 bases). The CDR3 is made up of 16 amino acids. Trimming cost V 1 base and J 4 bases, with 14 bases left between them. The germline V gene has CDR1 SGHVS and CDR2 FNYEAQ. The chain's CDR3 is CASSLEGHGANQPQHF. CDR3 nucleotide sequence: TGTGCCAGCAGCTTAGAGGGACATGGAGCTAATCAGCCCCAGCATTTT.

This chain uses TRBV2 with TRBJ1-1; unclear D gene. V lost 5 bases to trimming and J lost 3 bases, with 13 bases between them. The CDR3 is 14 residues long. The germline gives CDR1 SNHLY, CDR2 FYNNEI. Here the CDR3 reads CASSRFGFDTEAFF. CDR3 DNA sequence: TGTGCCAGCAGTCGATTTGGGTTCGACACTGAAGCTTTCTTT.

The chain carries TRBV12-3 or TRBV12-4 and TRBJ2-2; TRBD2 matches at 10 bases. J lost 5 bases, V lost 6 bases, and 9 bases had no gene match. The CDR3 runs to 16 residues. The CDR3 sequence: CASSPQRGGSTGELFF. The CDR3 DNA follows: TGTGCCAGCAGCCCCCAGCGGGGGGGATCGACCGGGGAGCTGTTTTTT.